Listed below are T cell receptor beta chains from one sample, sequenced in a study of technical replicates of blood from a few donors. Profiled with immunoSEQ multiplex PCR; TCRdb holds only in-frame clones, not every one. The repertoire consists of tens of thousands of clones, with nearly 97% occurring once and the leading ten covering more than 0.35%. The sequencing input was T cells isolated from PBMCs. These receptors all stem from a human donor in good health. CDR3s include the opening cysteine and the closing phenylalanine or tryptophan. D genes are given only for firm matches. Clone sizes are given selectively: once, few, many, or a class where the clone is expanded.

CDR3 length	V gene	D gene	J gene	clone size	CDR3 protein	CDR3 DNA
13	TRBV9	TRBD1	TRBJ1-1	NA	CASGQALHTEAFF	TGTGCCAGCGGACAGGCCCTACACACTGAAGCTTTCTTT
13	TRBV10-2	TRBD1	TRBJ1-1	NA	CATLQGAPLGAFF	TGCGCCACCTTACAGGGGGCCCCATTGGGTGCTTTCTTT
16	TRBV14	NA	TRBJ2-7	NA	CASSPLDSRSSYEQYF	TGTGCCAGCAGCCCACTAGACTCCAGGAGCTCCTACGAGCAGTACTTC
12	TRBV7-2	NA	TRBJ2-7	NA	CASSLSLYEQYF	TGTGCCAGCAGCTTAAGCCTGTACGAGCAGTACTTC
16	TRBV9	TRBD1	TRBJ2-7	NA	CASSHRPGQGSYEQYF	TGTGCCAGCAGCCACCGACCGGGACAGGGCTCTTACGAGCAGTACTTC
15	TRBV28	TRBD1	TRBJ1-2	NA	CASSLWGTVAYGYTF	TGTGCCAGCAGTTTATGGGGGACAGTAGCTTATGGCTACACCTTC
12	TRBV25-1	NA	TRBJ1-2	once	CASSEGSYGYTF	TGTGCCAGCTCAGAAGGGAGCTATGGCTACACCTTC
13	TRBV27	NA	TRBJ2-7	NA	CASSLGPNYEQYF	TGTGCCAGCAGTTTAGGGCCTAACTACGAGCAGTACTTC
15	TRBV9	TRBD1	TRBJ1-1	NA	CASSGSGTGGTEAFF	TGTGCCAGCAGCGGATCCGGGACAGGGGGAACTGAAGCTTTCTTT
17	TRBV4-2	NA	TRBJ1-3	NA	CASSQVGAGASGNTIYF	TGTGCCAGCAGCCAAGTGGGGGCAGGGGCGTCTGGAAACACCATATATTTT
14	TRBV18	NA	TRBJ2-7	NA	CASSLDRISYEQYF	TGTGCCAGCTCACTTGACAGAATCTCCTACGAGCAGTACTTC
18	TRBV4-2	NA	TRBJ2-7	NA	CASSQDPLSDLSSYEQYF	TGTGCCAGCAGCCAAGATCCCCTAAGCGATCTAAGCTCCTACGAGCAGTACTTC
16	TRBV5-8	TRBD2	TRBJ2-2	NA	CASTMREWRDTGELFF	TGTGCCAGCACCATGCGGGAGTGGCGGGACACCGGGGAGCTGTTTTTT
13	TRBV28	TRBD1	TRBJ2-7	NA	CASSLTGGGEQYF	TGTGCCAGCAGTTTGACAGGGGGGGGCGAGCAGTACTTC
15	TRBV28	TRBD1	TRBJ2-5	NA	CASSLGGQGEETQYF	TGTGCCAGCAGTTTGGGAGGACAGGGGGAAGAGACCCAGTACTTC